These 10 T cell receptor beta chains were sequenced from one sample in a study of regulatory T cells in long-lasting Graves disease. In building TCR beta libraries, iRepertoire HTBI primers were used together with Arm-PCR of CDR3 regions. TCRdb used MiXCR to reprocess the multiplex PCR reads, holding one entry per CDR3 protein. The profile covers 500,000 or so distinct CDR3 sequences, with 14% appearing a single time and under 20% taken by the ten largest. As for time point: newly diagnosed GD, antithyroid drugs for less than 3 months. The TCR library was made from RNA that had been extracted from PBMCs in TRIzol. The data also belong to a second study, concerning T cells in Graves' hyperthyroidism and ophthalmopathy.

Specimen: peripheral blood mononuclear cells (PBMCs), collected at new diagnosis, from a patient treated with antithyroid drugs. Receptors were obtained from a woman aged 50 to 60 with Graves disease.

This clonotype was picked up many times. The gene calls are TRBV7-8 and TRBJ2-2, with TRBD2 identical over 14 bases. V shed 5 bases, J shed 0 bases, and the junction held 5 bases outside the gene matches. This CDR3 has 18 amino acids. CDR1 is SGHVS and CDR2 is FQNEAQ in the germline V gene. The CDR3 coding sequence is TGTGCCAGCAGCGCGGGGACTAGCGGGAGATCGAACACCGGGGAGCTGTTTTTT. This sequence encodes CASSAGTSGRSNTGELFF.

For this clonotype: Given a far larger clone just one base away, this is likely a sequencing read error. The CDR3 reads CASSFSGLADSYNEQYF. The CDR3 DNA follows: TGTGCCAGCAGTTTTTCTGGACTAGCGGATAGCTACAATGAGCAGTACTTC. V is TRBV28 and J is TRBJ2-7; TRBD2 aligns across 10 bases. After removal of 3 bases from V and 7 bases from J, the junction contained 15 bases not matched to a gene. The CDR3 totals 17 residues. Germline V lookup: CDR1 MDHEN, CDR2 SYDVKM.

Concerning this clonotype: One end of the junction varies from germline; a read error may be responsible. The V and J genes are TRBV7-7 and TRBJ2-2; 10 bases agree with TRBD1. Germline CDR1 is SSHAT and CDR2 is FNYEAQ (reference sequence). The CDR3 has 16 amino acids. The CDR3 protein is CASSPPDRGVPGELFF. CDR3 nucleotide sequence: TGTGCTAGCAGCCCCCCGGACAGGGGGGTTCCCGGGGAGCTGTTTTTT.

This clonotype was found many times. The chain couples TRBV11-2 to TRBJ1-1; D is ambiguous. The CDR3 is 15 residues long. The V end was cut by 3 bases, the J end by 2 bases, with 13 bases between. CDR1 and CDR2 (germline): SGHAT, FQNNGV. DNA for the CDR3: TGTGCCAGCAGCTTTATACTCGGACCAAACACTGAAGCTTTCTTT. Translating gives CASSFILGPNTEAFF.

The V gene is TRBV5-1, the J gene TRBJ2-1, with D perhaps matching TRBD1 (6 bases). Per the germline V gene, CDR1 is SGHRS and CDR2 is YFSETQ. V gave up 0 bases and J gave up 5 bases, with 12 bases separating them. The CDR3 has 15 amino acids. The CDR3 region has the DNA TGCGCCAGCAGCTTGGCCTACAGGGTGAACAATGAGCAGTTCTTC. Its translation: CASSLAYRVNNEQFF.

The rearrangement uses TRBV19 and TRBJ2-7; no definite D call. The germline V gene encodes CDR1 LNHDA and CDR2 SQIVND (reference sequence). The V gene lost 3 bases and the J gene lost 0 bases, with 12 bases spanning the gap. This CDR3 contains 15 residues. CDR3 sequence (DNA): TGTGCCAGTAGTATGGCCCTCTCAAGCTCCTACGAGCAGTACTTC. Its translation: CASSMALSSSYEQYF.

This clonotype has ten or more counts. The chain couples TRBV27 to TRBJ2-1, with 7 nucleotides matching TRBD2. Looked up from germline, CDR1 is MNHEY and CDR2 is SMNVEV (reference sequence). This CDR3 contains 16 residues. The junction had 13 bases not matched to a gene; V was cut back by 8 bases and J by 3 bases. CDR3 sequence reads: CASRGERRSFYNEQFF. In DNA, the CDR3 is TGTGCCAGCCGGGGGGAAAGGCGCAGTTTCTACAATGAGCAGTTCTTC.

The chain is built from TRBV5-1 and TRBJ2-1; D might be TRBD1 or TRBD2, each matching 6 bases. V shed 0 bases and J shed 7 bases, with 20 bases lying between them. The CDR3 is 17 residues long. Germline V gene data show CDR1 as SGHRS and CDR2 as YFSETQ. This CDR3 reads CASSLGPGAGVGNEQFF. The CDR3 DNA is TGCGCCAGCAGCTTGGGCCCGGGGGCAGGGGTCGGGAATGAGCAGTTCTTC.

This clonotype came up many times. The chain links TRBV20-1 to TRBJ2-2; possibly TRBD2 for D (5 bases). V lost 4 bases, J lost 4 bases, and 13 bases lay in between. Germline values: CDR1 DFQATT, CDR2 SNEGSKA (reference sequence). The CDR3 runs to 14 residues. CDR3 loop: CSATGPGSTGELFF. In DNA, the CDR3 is TGCAGTGCTACCGGACCGGGAAGCACCGGGGAGCTGTTTTTT.

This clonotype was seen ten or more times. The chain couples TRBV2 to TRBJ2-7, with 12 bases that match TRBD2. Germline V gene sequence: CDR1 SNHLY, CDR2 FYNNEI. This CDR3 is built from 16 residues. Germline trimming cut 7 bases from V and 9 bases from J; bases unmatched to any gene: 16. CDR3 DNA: TGTGCCAGCACCGCGGGAGCTAGCGGGAGGGACCGGCCGCAGTACTTC. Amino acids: CASTAGASGRDRPQYF.